This T cell receptor beta chain was sequenced for a study of cytomegalovirus exposure and HLA in healthy donors. Study conclusions and caveats: The authors enumerated 150 to 200 TCR beta chains as linked to cytomegalovirus. In a later analysis, an Asian-associated ancestry cluster reportedly showed fewer N-insertions than the approximately 660-donor mean.

A word on this clone: No antigen is known for it.

The CDR3 extends over 14 amino acids. V lost 4 bases and J 3 bases, leaving 13 bases between the germline ends. Germline CDR1 is SGHRS and CDR2 is YFSETQ. In the PCR, 60 Vbeta and 13 Jbeta primers were used. Clones were sequenced by immunoSEQ multiplex PCR, and TCRdb holds only the in-frame ones, with some missing. The profile covers 49,000 or so clones, with about four fifths appearing a single time and 2% to 2.5% taken by the ten largest. V gene TRBV5-1 combines with J gene TRBJ1-2; D is undetermined. Sequencing input: PBMCs. The sequence came from a boy aged 5-17 years in good health and CMV-seropositive. CDR3 amino acids: CASSQTQADYGYTF. For the CDR3, the DNA is TGCGCCAGCAGCCAGACCCAAGCGGACTATGGCTACACCTTC.